These T cell receptor beta chains were read from a single sample in a study of blood T cell repertoires in COVID-19. Method: immunoSEQ multiplex PCR; TCRdb's copy keeps in-frame clones and lacks some. The sample holds 450,000 or so clones; roughly 91% are singletons and the top ten take around 0.6%. Sequenced sample: PBMCs or T cells enriched from blood (not recorded which). The receptors derive from a young man who had recovered from COVID-19. CDR3s include the opening cysteine and the closing phenylalanine or tryptophan.

V: TRBV19; J: TRBJ2-3; CDR3: CASSTPTRNTDTQYF
V: TRBV3-1/TRBV3-2; J: TRBJ1-2; CDR3: CASSQAYRGTFNYGYTF
V: TRBV5-8; J: TRBJ1-3; CDR3: CASSLWDSHGNTIYF
V: TRBV29-1; J: TRBJ2-1; CDR3: CSVEDGLAETYNEQFF
V: TRBV27; J: TRBJ1-2; CDR3: CASSLYEGAAGYTF
V: TRBV5-1; J: TRBJ1-5; CDR3: CASSSGTGGINQPQHF
V: TRBV6-1; J: TRBJ1-5; CDR3: CASSESTEYSNQPQHF
V: TRBV5-1; J: TRBJ2-3; CDR3: CASKVQGFSSDTQYF
V: TRBV7-9; J: TRBJ1-1; CDR3: CASSLAGSNTEAFF
V: TRBV29-1; J: TRBJ1-2; CDR3: CSAGQGGFSGYTF
V: TRBV27; J: TRBJ2-3; CDR3: CASKGAGLGTQYF
V: TRBV5-4; J: TRBJ2-1; CDR3: CASSLSAGSYNEQFF
V: TRBV15; J: TRBJ1-6; CDR3: CATSRDRENSPLHF
V: TRBV5-6; J: TRBJ2-5; CDR3: CASSRLNQETQYF
V: TRBV4-1; J: TRBJ2-7; CDR3: CASSQFALAVYEQYF
V: TRBV7-9; J: TRBJ1-1; CDR3: CASSRDRGQLMNTEAFF
V: TRBV5-8; J: TRBJ1-6; CDR3: CASSRRTGGMPGSPLHF
V: TRBV7-3; J: TRBJ2-1; CDR3: CASSLGSGIGEQFF
V: TRBV28; J: TRBJ1-5; CDR3: CASSLSGQGDQPQHF
V: TRBV5-1; J: TRBJ2-7; CDR3: CASSRTGTATYEQYF
V: TRBV11-1; J: TRBJ2-3; CDR3: CASSLGSGSTDTQYF
V: TRBV19; J: TRBJ1-2; CDR3: CASSTGQRDGYTF
V: TRBV13; J: TRBJ2-7; CDR3: CASSASGRSTYEQYF
V: TRBV5-1; J: TRBJ2-5; CDR3: CASSWAGGEETQYF
V: TRBV5-1; J: TRBJ2-7; CDR3: CASSWTGGDEQYF
V: TRBV15; J: TRBJ1-5; CDR3: CATSREVRSTQPQHF
V: TRBV28; J: TRBJ1-1; CDR3: CASLGQNTEAFF
V: TRBV2; J: TRBJ1-2; CDR3: CASSEEVANYGYTF
V: TRBV28; J: TRBJ2-7; CDR3: CASSRPGGYYEQYF
V: TRBV15; J: TRBJ2-7; CDR3: CATSRGQGKTYEQYF
V: TRBV15; J: TRBJ1-4; CDR3: CATSRAWTVDNEKLFF
V: TRBV6-2/TRBV6-3; J: TRBJ2-5; CDR3: CASSYPGHETQYF
V: TRBV7-9; J: TRBJ1-1; CDR3: CASSLEGQGIDEAFF
V: TRBV20-1; J: TRBJ2-1; CDR3: CSASSTTSGDEQFF
V: TRBV18; J: TRBJ1-2; CDR3: CASSPFTENYGYTF
V: TRBV7-2; J: TRBJ1-5; CDR3: CASSSVYGGNQPQHF
V: TRBV6-5; J: TRBJ1-4; CDR3: CASTRGPNEKLFF
V: TRBV15; J: TRBJ2-7; CDR3: CATSRVYRAGGFLSEQYF
V: TRBV10-3; J: TRBJ2-3; CDR3: CAIRGTGGLFGDTQYF
V: TRBV9; J: TRBJ1-1; CDR3: CASSVVAGTGGNTEAFF